The rows below give T cell receptor beta chains drawn from one sample of a study of blood T cell repertoires in COVID-19. The assay was immunoSEQ multiplex PCR, and TCRdb's table has in-frame clones only and misses some. The table has around 150,000 clones, over 60% seen once; the top ten hold roughly 17%. Specimen: peripheral blood. These receptor sequences come from a man aged 50-60 years with acute or convalescent COVID-19. The CDR3 runs from the conserved cysteine through the conserved F or W. The D gene is left open where the match is weak. A row's size may be missing; if present it is once, few, many or a size class.

>TRBV10-3|-|TRBJ1-2|-
TGTGCCATCAGTGAGGCCACAGGGTTGGCGGCCTATGGCTACACCTTC
CAISEATGLAAYGYTF
>TRBV25-1|-|TRBJ1-2|-
TGTGCCAGCAGTGCCTCGGCTAACTATGGCTACACCTTC
CASSASANYGYTF
>TRBV29-1|once|TRBJ2-3|-
TGCAGCGTTGACGAGGGTAGCACAGATACGCAGTATTTT
CSVDEGSTDTQYF
>TRBV12-5|few|TRBJ1-1|-
TGTGCTAGTGGTTTGGTATTGGGGGCCCCAGCAGTGAACACTGAAGCTTTCTTT
CASGLVLGAPAVNTEAFF
>TRBV27|-|TRBJ2-6|TRBD2
TGTGCCAGCAGCTTTTCCTCGGGGGGCTCTGGGGCCAACGTCCTGACTTTC
CASSFSSGGSGANVLTF
>TRBV3-1/TRBV3-2|-|TRBJ1-2|TRBD1
TGTGCCAGCAGCCAACGCGACAGGGGAGGTGGCTACACCTTC
CASSQRDRGGGYTF
>TRBV6-5|-|TRBJ2-6|-
TGTGCCTCCGCCCGCTACTCTGGGGCCAACGTCCTGACTTTC
CASARYSGANVLTF
>TRBV10-2|-|TRBJ2-7|-
TGCGCCAGCAGTGAGGTGCATAGGGGCGGATCCTACGAGCAGTACTTC
CASSEVHRGGSYEQYF
>TRBV11-3|-|TRBJ2-3|-
TGTGCCAGCAGCTTGGGACAACCCACAGATACGCAGTATTTT
CASSLGQPTDTQYF
>TRBV5-1|-|TRBJ1-4|-
TGCGCCAGCAGCTCGGACGCAACGGGGGGCGGGGAAAAACTGTTTTTT
CASSSDATGGGEKLFF
>TRBV7-3|-|TRBJ2-3|TRBD1
TGTGCCAGCAGCTTAACGACAGGGCGGGCAGATACGCAGTATTTT
CASSLTTGRADTQYF
>TRBV5-1|-|TRBJ1-4|TRBD1
TGCGCCAGCAGCTGGGCAGGGGGCAAGGAAAAACTGTTTTTT
CASSWAGGKEKLFF
>TRBV10-1|-|TRBJ2-1|TRBD2
TGCGCCAGCAGTGAGTGGGGGACTAGTCACAATGAGCAGTTCTTC
CASSEWGTSHNEQFF
>TRBV9|-|TRBJ1-2|TRBD1
TGTGCCAGCAGCGTAGTTGGGACAGGGGTTGGCTATGGCTACACCTTC
CASSVVGTGVGYGYTF
>TRBV18|-|TRBJ2-6|TRBD1
TGTGCCAGCTTTAAGGACAGGGGTGATGGTGGGGCCAACGTCCTGACTTTC
CASFKDRGDGGANVLTF
>TRBV29-1|-|TRBJ1-2|TRBD1
TGCAGCGCAGGACCCGAGGAGGGACAGAATGGCTACACCTTC
CSAGPEEGQNGYTF
>TRBV12-3/TRBV12-4|once|TRBJ1-1|-
TGTGCCAGCAGTTCAAACAGGGCCACTGAAGCTTTCTTT
CASSSNRATEAFF
>TRBV5-1|-|TRBJ2-3|-
TGCGCCAGCAGCTTGGCTCCAGATACGCAGTATTTT
CASSLAPDTQYF
>TRBV5-1|-|TRBJ1-1|TRBD1
TGCGCCAGCAGACAGGGGGCGATGAACACTGAAGCTTTCTTT
CASRQGAMNTEAFF
>TRBV6-5|-|TRBJ1-1|TRBD1
TGTGCCAGCAGTTTCTACACAGGGGAAGAGGGAGCTTTCTTT
CASSFYTGEEGAFF
>TRBV30|few|TRBJ2-5|TRBD2
TGTGCCTGGGGGGACTACCCCCAGTACTTC
CAWGDYPQYF
>TRBV19|-|TRBJ1-1|TRBD1
TGTGCCAGTAGTTTCGGACAGGGAAGACTGAACACTGAAGCTTTCTTT
CASSFGQGRLNTEAFF
>TRBV7-2|-|TRBJ1-2|-
TGTGCCAGCAGCTTAGCGGTCAGGGGAAGTGGCTATGGCTACACCTTC
CASSLAVRGSGYGYTF
>TRBV4-2|few|TRBJ2-7|-
TGTGCCAGCAGCCAATCCCGCGGGGACTCCTACGAGCAGTACTTC
CASSQSRGDSYEQYF
>TRBV4-1|-|TRBJ1-5|TRBD1
TGCGCCAGCAGCCAAGATGAGGGGGCCCGCAATCAGCCCCAGCATTTT
CASSQDEGARNQPQHF
>TRBV2|few|TRBJ2-3|TRBD1
TGTGCCAGCAGACGACGGACAGGAGCCTCCACAGATACGCAGTATTTT
CASRRRTGASTDTQYF
>TRBV15|few|TRBJ2-4|-
TGTGCCACCACCCCTGACATTTCTCTAGCCAAAAACATTCAGTACTTC
CATTPDISLAKNIQYF
>TRBV13|-|TRBJ2-3|TRBD2
TGTGCCAGCAGTCCTACCGAAGCGGGGAGTGGCACAGATACGCAGTATTTT
CASSPTEAGSGTDTQYF
>TRBV3-1/TRBV3-2|-|TRBJ1-2|TRBD1
TGTGCCAGCAGCCGACCGGGACAGACCAACTATGGCTACACCTTC
CASSRPGQTNYGYTF
>TRBV5-1|-|TRBJ2-5|-
TGCGCCAGCAGCTTGGGCCCTGTGCCACCTGGGAGTGTGGAGACCCAGTACTTC
CASSLGPVPPGSVETQYF
>TRBV18|-|TRBJ2-1|TRBD1
TGTGCCAGCTCAACCGGGACAGGGATACTGGAGCAGTTCTTC
CASSTGTGILEQFF
>TRBV5-1|-|TRBJ1-1|-
TGCGCCAGCAGCGACTTCTTTGGGACAGAAGCTTTCTTT
CASSDFFGTEAFF
>TRBV30|-|TRBJ2-5|-
TGTGCCTGGGACAGGTTGCAGACCCAGTACTTC
CAWDRLQTQYF
>TRBV30|-|TRBJ2-7|TRBD1
TGTGCCTGGAGGACAGGGTACGAGCAGTACTTC
CAWRTGYEQYF
>TRBV21-1|-|TRBJ2-7|-
TGTGCCAGCAGCAAAGGGCGGACAGTTTCCGGCGAGCAGTACTTC
CASSKGRTVSGEQYF
>TRBV9|-|TRBJ2-1|-
TGTGCCAGCAGCGTAGATGTAGCCAGCTCCTACAATGAGCAGTTCTTC
CASSVDVASSYNEQFF
>TRBV4-1|many|TRBJ2-7|-
TGCGCCAGCAGCCAAGCCGGGACTGGAAACTACGAGCAGTACTTC
CASSQAGTGNYEQYF
>TRBV4-1|-|TRBJ1-5|TRBD1
TGCGCCAGCAGCCAGCACAGGGGGACCGATCAGCCCCAGCATTTT
CASSQHRGTDQPQHF
>TRBV23-1|once|TRBJ2-7|TRBD1
TGCGCCAGCAGTCAATCGAGGGACAGTTTGGTCTACGAGCAGTACTTC
CASSQSRDSLVYEQYF
>TRBV3-1/TRBV3-2|-|TRBJ2-5|-
TGTGCCAGCAGCCAAGGACTAGGTGAAGAGACCCAGTACTTC
CASSQGLGEETQYF
>TRBV9|-|TRBJ1-6|-
TGTGCCAGCAGCGAGGGGCAGTTGGATAATTCACCCCTCCACTTT
CASSEGQLDNSPLHF
>TRBV7-2|-|TRBJ1-5|-
TGTGCCAGCAGCTCGCCCAAAACTACAGGGACTCAGCCCCAGCATTTT
CASSSPKTTGTQPQHF
>TRBV12-2|-|TRBJ2-3|-
TGTGCAAGTCGCTCCTACCCCGGGACTAGCCTCCGAAGCACAGATACGCAGTATTTT
CASRSYPGTSLRSTDTQYF
>TRBV9|-|TRBJ2-1|TRBD2
TGTGCCAGCAGCCCCCGACTAGCGGATTACAATGAGCAGTTCTTC
CASSPRLADYNEQFF
>TRBV18|few|TRBJ1-3|-
TGTGCCAGCTCGCTCTATCAGGGCTCTGGAAACACCATATATTTT
CASSLYQGSGNTIYF
>TRBV6-6|-|TRBJ1-2|TRBD1
TGTGCCAGCAGTCTGCGGCAGGGGGCTGAGGACTATGGCTACACCTTC
CASSLRQGAEDYGYTF
>TRBV2|-|TRBJ2-2|-
TGTGCCAGCAGTGAAAGGGAGGCCGGGGAGCTGTTTTTT
CASSEREAGELFF
>TRBV30|-|TRBJ2-7|-
TGTGCCTGGAGGGACTCGATGGTTTCTGTGCAGTACTTC
CAWRDSMVSVQYF